This T cell receptor beta chain was sequenced in a study of blood T cells in healthy people across ages. This clonotype came up many times. Its antigen is still unknown. Regarding the study as a whole: Getting older went along with TCR beta diversity per million T cells dropping roughly linearly. Both naive CD4+ cell counts and diversity were greater in long-lived donors than in aged donors.

For the second PCR, which ran for about 7 to 11 cycles, a sample-barcoded 5' primer and a J-beta primer mix were used. A tag from a template-switch adaptor with 12 random nucleotides marked each cDNA molecule. TCRdb independently ran MiXCR on the 5' RACE reads; one entry per CDR3 protein. The sample carries fewer than 700,000 distinct CDR3 sequences, 40% to 45% recorded once. The CDR3 runs to 14 residues. Germline assignment: CDR1 SGHKS and CDR2 YYEKEE (reference sequence). Trimming stripped 1 base from V and 8 bases from J, with 15 bases between. This clonotype was sampled from a man of 80 years or more in good health. The rearrangement joins TRBV5-5 to TRBJ1-2, with D perhaps matching TRBD1 (5 bases). The material sequenced was blood. The CDR3 nucleotides read TGTGCCAGCAGCTTGCTAGGGGAGGGATGGGGCTACACCTTC. Its protein is CASSLLGEGWGYTF.